This T cell receptor (beta chain) was identified in a study of spatial heterogeneity in lung cancer (dated by TCRdb to the late 2010s). Study-wide context: Donors were around 69 patients with early-stage, untreated non-small cell lung cancer from the lung TRACERx cohort. In the raw uncorrected reads, each unique combination of TCR and UMI appeared on average more than ten times. TCR repertoire features were related to nonsynonymous mutation counts determined by whole-exome sequencing of tumor tissue. In non-small cell lung cancer, the study quantitatively compared TCR alpha and beta repertoires across several tumor regions, matched nontumor lung, and blood. Follow-up PBMC samples were sequenced whenever available, and the median time to follow-up was about 23 months after resection. Beta-chain transcripts were consistently detected in greater numbers than alpha-chain transcripts, which likely reflects a higher abundance of beta-chain transcripts. At surgery, both alpha and beta chains were TCR-sequenced in over 200 tumor regions, approximately 64 matched nontumor lung samples and over 50 PBMC samples. The research as a whole found: Comparisons of baseline and follow-up blood repertoires included only around 14 patients. Ubiquitous expanded tumor TCRs were found in blood more often at tumor resection than at routine follow-up. Confirming at a functional level the hypothesis that regional TCRs recognize regional mutations was considered to require additional single-cell paired TCR alpha and beta sequencing.

This sample's time point label indicates: blood at routine non-recurrence follow-up after resection. For TCR sequencing, whole RNA was extracted from tumor and nontumor lung tissue, or from cryopreserved PBMC samples, and no cell sorting was done. Patients were selected for TCR sequencing only if sufficient RNA was available from at least two tumor regions. Library generation was performed with 5' RACE. TCRdb names NextSeq 500 as the instrument used. The TCR library protocol attached a unique molecular identifier to each TCR cDNA molecule to allow correction of PCR and sequencing errors. The original pipeline was this. TCR identification, UMI-based error correction and CDR3 extraction were performed with Decombinator tools. Expanded TCRs were defined as those above a frequency of 2 per 1,000, corresponding to the top 1% of the tumor frequency distribution. Rényi diversity was computed with the R vegan package after subsampling each repertoire 100 times to 5,000 TCRs. To build CDR3 similarity networks, amino acid triplet string-kernel similarity was used, and CDR3s were connected when their pairwise similarity was above 0.82. TCRdb cleaned the public reads at Q25 with fastp, built clones with MiXCR and kept in-frame beta chains. Here each entry gathers all rows of one CDR3 protein and keeps the most common genes and DNA. Here the V and J calls rest on TCRdb's processing, not on the authors' analysis. The sample profile shows 4,000 to 5,000 distinct CDR3 sequences; 20% to 30% of them were found once. Around 6% of the sample belongs to the ten largest clones.

The germline V gene (reference sequence) sets CDR1 to LNHNV and CDR2 to YYDKDF. Germline trimming amounts to 0 bases on V and 15 bases on J, with 8 as the count of junction bases outside the gene matches. Counted from cysteine to phenylalanine, this CDR3 has 14 amino acids. Only CDR3 DNA is held: 42 bases, read in frame from base 1. This clonotype is characterized as medium-sized (0.01 to 0.1%). Its specific antigen is unknown. Base qualities are not recorded, but no much larger clone differs from it by a single base. The TCR was taken from a male donor with early-stage non-small cell lung cancer. The sample consisted of PBMCs, taken at follow-up. The rearrangement combines TRBV15 with TRBJ2-1, and TRBD1 aligns with 10 junction nucleotides. The CDR3 is CATSRDMTGGVRFF. The base sequence is TGTGCCACCAGCAGAGATATGACAGGGGGCGTTCGGTTCTTC.